This T cell receptor beta chain is drawn from a study of patients and donors after allogeneic stem cell transplantation. The CDR3 is 14 residues long. V lost 4 bases and J lost 5, with 14 bases in between. TCRdb reprocessed the RT-PCR reads via MiXCR and lists one record per CDR3 protein. The sample lists 410,000 or so distinct CDR3 sequences; more than 15% were seen once. The rearrangement links TRBV12-3 or TRBV12-4 to TRBJ1-2; D is undetermined. The receptor was isolated from a human donor who was either an allogeneic HSCT recipient or a stem cell or donor lymphocyte infusion donor (not recorded which). It is not recorded whose cells these are; they may come from a transplant donor. The sequencing input was blood, either unsorted or a sorted T cell fraction (not recorded which). Here the CDR3 reads CASSSYAVPYGYTF. Here the CDR3 DNA reads TGTGCCAGCAGTTCTTATGCCGTACCGTATGGCTACACCTTC.